These 24 T cell receptor beta chains originate from one sample sequenced in a study of long-term antiretroviral therapy in people with HIV. A v3.0 immunoSEQ assay was performed at survey level. Data came from immunoSEQ multiplex PCR; TCRdb stores just in-frame clones and leaves some out. This sample has about 28,000 clones, with around 85% found just once. The sample here was unsorted PBMCs, taken 3 years after starting antiretroviral therapy. These receptors originate from a man aged 35-49 years with HIV.

The chain combines TRBV7-8 with TRBJ1-4; tentative D call: TRBD1 (5 bases). Trimming left V 1 base short and J 5 bases short, with 14 bases between. CDR3 size: 16 residues. The V gene's germline CDR1 is SGHVS and CDR2 FQNEAQ. DNA of the CDR3: TGTGCCAGCAGCTTAGATCGACAGAAGATGAATGAAAAACTGTTTTTT. Encoded protein: CASSLDRQKMNEKLFF.

J is TRBJ2-5 and V is TRBV28, with 8 bases that match TRBD2. CDR1 is MDHEN and CDR2 is SYDVKM in the germline V gene. The CDR3 length is 16 residues. V dropped 1 base and J dropped 7; count of bases not matched to a gene: 11. In DNA, the CDR3 is TGTGCCAGCAGTTTATTGATCAGCGGGAGTGGCGGGACCCAGTACTTC. Encoded protein: CASSLLISGSGGTQYF.

The chain couples TRBV28 to TRBJ1-1; D remains ambiguous. Trimming removed 2 bases at V and 0 bases at J, with 10 bases between. Germline V gene sequence: CDR1 MDHEN, CDR2 SYDVKM. The CDR3 totals 15 residues. The CDR3 reads CASSLVQDLNTEAFF. CDR3 in DNA: TGTGCCAGCAGTTTAGTCCAGGATTTGAACACTGAAGCTTTCTTT.

The rearrangement links TRBV2 to TRBJ1-1; unclear D gene. The CDR3 loop spans 14 amino acids. Germline CDR1 reads SNHLY; CDR2 reads FYNNEI. The V end was cut by 3 bases, the J end by 6 bases, with 14 bases between. CDR3 amino acids: CASSDGPPAAEAFF. The CDR3 DNA sequence: TGTGCCAGCAGTGACGGGCCCCCTGCGGCTGAAGCTTTCTTT.

The chain recombines TRBV5-4 with TRBJ2-5, with D possibly TRBD2 on 6 matching bases. Trimming shortened V by 3 bases and J by 1 base, and 10 bases separated the two germline ends. The CDR3 totals 14 residues. From germline, CDR1 is SGHNT and CDR2 YYREEE (reference sequence). CDR3 DNA sequence: TGTGCCAGCAGCTCAACTAGCCCCCAAGAGACCCAGTACTTC. Translated: CASSSTSPQETQYF.

This chain links TRBV11-2 with TRBJ2-7; tentatively, D is TRBD1 or TRBD2 (6 bases each). Germline V gene sequence: CDR1 SGHAT, CDR2 FQNNGV. There are 15 residues in the CDR3. Trimming took 6 bases from V and 5 from J, leaving 20 bases between them. The CDR3 DNA reads as TGTGCCAGCAGATGGCCGGGGGCGTCCGGAAACGAGCAGTACTTC. It translates to CASRWPGASGNEQYF.

This chain uses TRBV18 with TRBJ2-1; D gene unclear. The CDR3 has 13 amino acids. V lost 5 bases and J 0 bases, leaving 5 bases between the germline ends. In germline, CDR1 is KGHSH, CDR2 LQKENI. CDR3 sequence: CASSSSSYNEQFF. The CDR3 nucleotides read TGTGCCAGCTCATCAAGCTCCTACAATGAGCAGTTCTTC.

A word on this clone: The same CDR3 is also encoded by other DNA sequences in this sample. The chain recombines TRBV6-5 with TRBJ2-7; a possible D gene is TRBD2 (6 bases). CDR1 is MNHEY and CDR2 is SVGAGI in the germline V gene. V lost 5 bases, J lost 0 bases, and 8 bases lay in between. This CDR3 has 13 residues. The CDR3 region is CASSPGSSYEQYF. CDR3 nucleotide sequence: TGTGCCAGCAGTCCCGGGAGCTCCTACGAGCAGTACTTC.

The V gene is TRBV4-2, the J gene TRBJ1-2; D unclear. The CDR3 contains 16 residues. V was trimmed by 2 bases and J by 6 bases, leaving 19 bases between them. CDR1 and CDR2 from the germline V gene are LGHNA and YNFKEQ. The CDR3 sequence is CASSQLVRAPADGYTF. Here the CDR3 DNA reads TGTGCCAGCAGCCAACTCGTCCGAGCGCCTGCGGATGGCTACACCTTC.

CDR3 DNA: TGCAGCGCTCTGGGGGGGACAGGGATCGACGAGCAGTACTTC. Translating it yields CSALGGTGIDEQYF. The J gene is TRBJ2-7, the V gene TRBV29-1; 9 nucleotides match TRBD1. V was pared by 7 bases and J by 5 bases, with 12 bases of the junction left unmatched. This CDR3 is built from 14 residues. CDR1 SQVTM and CDR2 ANQGSEA come from the germline V gene.

V gene TRBV5-6 combines with J gene TRBJ1-2; 10 bases line up with TRBD1. CDR3 length: 18 amino acids. Germline V CDR1 and CDR2: SGHDT, YYEEEE. V shed 1 base, J shed 2 bases, and the junction held 11 bases outside the gene matches. The CDR3 is CASSLINWDRGVNYGYTF. In DNA, the CDR3 is TGTGCCAGCAGCTTGATCAACTGGGACAGGGGCGTCAACTATGGCTACACCTTC.

The chain couples TRBV7-9 to TRBJ2-1; the match to TRBD2 covers 8 bases. Germline loops: CDR1 SEHNR, CDR2 FQNEAQ (reference sequence). The CDR3 runs 14 residues. V lost 5 bases to trimming and J lost 6 bases; unmatched junction nucleotides: 6. The CDR3 spells CASSAGTRRNEQFF. As DNA, the CDR3 is TGTGCCAGCAGCGCCGGGACTAGACGCAATGAGCAGTTCTTC.

This chain links TRBV7-8 with TRBJ1-1; weak D call: TRBD1 (6 bases). This CDR3 contains 15 residues. Germline loops: CDR1 SGHVS, CDR2 FQNEAQ. Deletions cut 5 bases from V and 6 bases from J, with 19 bases between. CDR3 DNA sequence: TGTGCCAGCAGCCGACAGGCTGCGGAGTTGTCTGAAGCTTTCTTT. Its translation: CASSRQAAELSEAFF.

This CDR3 reads CASSAQITNYGYTF. The DNA for the CDR3 is TGTGCCAGCAGTGCACAGATCACTAACTATGGCTACACCTTC. V and J are TRBV6-1 and TRBJ1-2; unclear D gene. Germline V lookup: CDR1 MNHNS, CDR2 SASEGT. CDR3 length: 14 residues. Trimming removed 4 bases at V and 0 bases at J, with 9 bases between.

This chain connects TRBV14 to TRBJ2-4, with no clear D. CDR1 is SGHDN, CDR2 FVKESK, per germline. CDR3 size: 16 residues. V was pared by 1 base and J by 0 bases, with 10 bases between. The chain's CDR3 is CASSQGSELAKNIQYF. In DNA form, the CDR3 reads TGTGCCAGCAGCCAAGGATCGGAACTAGCCAAAAACATTCAGTACTTC.

V is TRBV11-2 and J is TRBJ2-7; TRBD1 agrees at 7 bases. V lost 3 bases and J lost 5; bases outside the gene matches: 10. Germline V gene data show CDR1 as SGHAT and CDR2 as FQNNGV. The CDR3 loop spans 15 amino acids. The CDR3 reads CASSFRDRGFDEQYF. The CDR3 DNA sequence: TGTGCCAGCAGCTTTAGGGACAGAGGGTTTGACGAGCAGTACTTC.

V and J are TRBV6-5 and TRBJ2-5; TRBD2 matches 7 bases. V lost 6 bases, J lost 2 bases, and 6 bases stayed unmatched. CDR1 and CDR2 from the germline V gene are MNHEY and SVGAGI. This CDR3 has 14 residues. CDR3 protein: CASSRSSGQETQYF. Written as DNA, the CDR3 is TGTGCCAGCAGCCGCTCTAGCGGTCAAGAGACCCAGTACTTC.

The V and J genes are TRBV4-1 and TRBJ2-7, with 9 bases aligning to TRBD1. The J segment lost 5 bases and the V segment lost 1 base, leaving 12 bases of the junction unmatched. CDR3 length: 17 residues. CDR1 and CDR2 (germline): MGHRA, YSYEKL. This CDR3 reads CASSQVFAGTGQHEQYF. The CDR3 DNA reads TGCGCCAGCAGCCAAGTCTTCGCCGGGACAGGGCAACACGAGCAGTACTTC.

This clone was detected only once. The chain is built from TRBV27 and TRBJ2-7; the match to TRBD2 covers 7 bases. Germline-derived CDR1 and CDR2 are MNHEY and SMNVEV (reference sequence). The CDR3 runs 15 residues. V was pared by 5 bases and J by 5 bases, with 12 bases of the junction left unmatched. CDR3 sequence: CASSGLGPQPHEQYF. CDR3 bases: TGTGCCAGCAGTGGACTAGGCCCCCAACCCCACGAGCAGTACTTC.

This clone was counted between two and nine times. The genes are TRBV6-5 and TRBJ1-1; the D gene is possibly TRBD1 (6 bases). The CDR3 sequence is 14 residues long. Trimming pared 6 bases from V and 4 bases from J, leaving 15 bases between. From germline, CDR1 is MNHEY and CDR2 SVGAGI. The CDR3 region is CASRMGARGTEAFF. In DNA, the CDR3 is TGTGCCAGCAGAATGGGGGCGCGGGGCACTGAAGCTTTCTTT.

This clone came up once. The gene calls are TRBV7-9 and TRBJ2-5; D ambiguous. TRBJ2-7 matches the DNA end more closely, so the J call is doubtful. Looked up from germline, CDR1 is SEHNR and CDR2 is FQNEAQ (reference sequence). This CDR3 region has 11 residues. CDR3: CASSPGYEQYF. The CDR3 region has the DNA TGTGCCAGCAGCCCCGGATACGAGCAGTACTTC.

This chain connects TRBV5-1 to TRBJ2-5; D may correspond to TRBD1 or TRBD2 (5 bases each). This CDR3 is built from 14 residues. V was pared by 3 bases and J by 1 base, with 10 bases between. Per germline, CDR1 SGHRS and CDR2 YFSETQ. CDR3 sequence (DNA): TGCGCCAGCAGCTCCGAGGGGATCCAAGAGACCCAGTACTTC. It yields the protein CASSSEGIQETQYF.

This sequence joins TRBV19 and TRBJ1-4, with D unresolved. With 4 bases removed from V and 6 bases from J, the gap between germline ends came to 12 bases. Germline CDR1 reads LNHDA; CDR2 reads SQIVND (reference sequence). The CDR3 loop spans 14 amino acids. The CDR3 region is CASSTRVEHEKLFF. DNA of the CDR3: TGTGCCAGTAGTACGAGGGTAGAGCATGAAAAACTGTTTTTT.

The chain links TRBV19 to TRBJ1-2; TRBD1 matches 11 bases. The CDR3 runs to 15 residues. CDR1 is LNHDA and CDR2 is SQIVND in the germline V gene (reference sequence). V shed 3 bases, J shed 5 bases, and the junction held 5 bases outside the gene matches. The CDR3 sequence: CASSIWTGGGYGYTF. For the CDR3, the DNA is TGTGCCAGTAGTATTTGGACAGGGGGCGGGTATGGCTACACCTTC.